Presented here are 28 T cell receptor beta chains from one specimen sequenced in a study of T cells in Graves' hyperthyroidism and ophthalmopathy. RNA transcripts yielded amplified TCR beta CDR3 regions. The primer set for the first-round RT-PCR of the TCR CDR3 was HTBI. Using its own MiXCR run on the multiplex PCR reads, TCRdb lists one record per CDR3 protein. The data hold under 450,000 distinct CDR3 sequences, with about 15% observed a single time. Sequencing was performed on blood. Every receptor here comes from a woman in her late teens or twenties with Graves' hyperthyroidism.

This clonotype has more than one count but fewer than ten. The chain has TRBV30 and TRBJ1-6, with no clear D. The V gene's germline CDR1 is GTSNPN and CDR2 SVGIG (reference sequence). This CDR3 is built from 14 residues. The V gene lost 5 bases and the J gene lost 4 bases, with 12 bases spanning the gap. Written as DNA, the CDR3 is TGTGCCTGGTCCCACGGCCGGTATAATTCACCCCTCCACTTT. It yields the protein CAWSHGRYNSPLHF.

This clonotype was detected many times. The V call is TRBV5-5, the J call TRBJ1-2; D unresolved. Germline V gene lookup returns CDR1 SGHKS and CDR2 YYEKEE (reference sequence). The CDR3 sequence is 15 residues long. V was shortened by 0 bases and J by 0 bases, with 9 bases between the two germline ends. Here the CDR3 DNA reads TGTGCCAGCAGCTTGGTGGCGGTAACTAACTATGGCTACACCTTC. Its protein is CASSLVAVTNYGYTF.

DNA of the CDR3: TGCAGTGCAACAGACAGTGCAACTAATGAAAAACTGTTTTTT. It is translated as CSATDSATNEKLFF. The rearrangement uses TRBV20-1 and TRBJ1-4; tentatively, D is TRBD1 (5 bases). CDR1 and CDR2 from the germline V gene are DFQATT and SNEGSKA (reference sequence). The ends were cut back, 6 bases at V and 0 bases at J, with 11 bases in the middle. CDR3 length: 14 amino acids.

This clonotype was counted ten times or more. V and J are TRBV6-2 or TRBV6-3 and TRBJ2-5, with D possibly matching TRBD2 (5 bases). The CDR3 has 13 amino acids. Germline-derived CDR1 and CDR2 are MNHEY and SVGEGT. The ends were cut back, 6 bases at V and 2 bases at J, with 10 bases in the middle. The CDR3 coding sequence is TGTGCCAGCAGCCCGGGATTTCAAGAGACCCAGTACTTC. Protein product: CASSPGFQETQYF.

This rearrangement joins TRBV5-1 to TRBJ2-5; no definite D call. CDR1 and CDR2 from the germline V gene are SGHRS and YFSETQ. This CDR3 is built from 12 residues. The germline V and J ends were trimmed by 4 bases and 1 base, with 5 bases remaining between them. This CDR3 reads CASSNSQETQYF. The CDR3 coding sequence is TGCGCCAGCAGCAACAGCCAAGAGACCCAGTACTTC.

The chain has TRBV20-1 and TRBJ2-3, with 16 bases identical to TRBD2. Germline V gene lookup returns CDR1 DFQATT and CDR2 SNEGSKA (reference sequence). The CDR3 contains 16 residues. The V segment lost 3 bases and the J segment 5 bases; nucleotides outside the gene matches: 5. This chain's CDR3 is CSARGTSGRAQDTQYF. DNA for the CDR3: TGCAGTGCTAGGGGGACTAGCGGGAGGGCCCAAGATACGCAGTATTTT.

The sample holds many counts of this clonotype. J is TRBJ2-5 and V is TRBV7-2; 7 nucleotides align to TRBD2. The CDR3 loop spans 13 amino acids. CDR1 and CDR2 from the germline V gene are SGHTA and FQGNSA. The trim removed 5 bases at V and 5 bases at J, leaving 5 bases unmatched. CDR3 DNA sequence: TGTGCCAGCAGCCCGGGGGGTACGGAGACCCAGTACTTC. Amino acid sequence: CASSPGGTETQYF.

This clonotype has at least ten counts. The chain recombines TRBV10-2 with TRBJ2-7; D is perhaps TRBD2 (5 bases). Trimming removed 5 bases at V and 6 bases at J, with 14 bases between. The CDR3 has 13 amino acids. Germline V gives CDR1 WSHSY, CDR2 SAAADI. The CDR3 nucleotides read TGCGCCAGCAGTTCCAGCGGTACCGTCGAGCAGTACTTC. Its protein is CASSSSGTVEQYF.

This clonotype was counted many times. In DNA, the CDR3 is TGTGCCTCTGCGGGGGGTCCAATCCACTCCTACAATGAGCAGTTCTTC. It codes for CASAGGPIHSYNEQFF. The chain is built from TRBV30 and TRBJ2-1; 8 bases align to TRBD2. Germline-derived CDR1 and CDR2 are GTSNPN and SVGIG (reference sequence). This CDR3 contains 16 residues. With 7 bases clipped from V and 0 bases from J, the junction kept 11 bases outside the gene matches.

In the case of this clonotype: This clone may be a read error of a much larger clone one base away. This chain joins TRBV3-1 and TRBJ2-7; TRBD2 aligns across 7 bases. V was clipped by 0 bases and J by 4 bases; unmatched bases: 3. Germline CDR1 LGHDT, CDR2 YNNKEL (reference sequence). The CDR3 extends over 14 amino acids. The CDR3 region is CASSQDRSGYEQYF. CDR3 sequence (DNA): TGTGCCAGCAGCCAAGATCGTAGCGGGTACGAGCAGTACTTC.

This clonotype has a count of ten or more. This chain connects TRBV28 to TRBJ1-5; D is unresolved. The CDR3 has 11 residues. From germline, CDR1 is MDHEN and CDR2 SYDVKM. Trimming removed 7 bases at V and 3 bases at J, with 4 bases between. The CDR3 DNA reads as TGTGCCAGCATGGACAATCAGCCCCAGCATTTT. This translates into CASMDNQPQHF.

In its sample, this clonotype was seen many times. The chain employs TRBV25-1 and TRBJ1-1; D unresolved. The ends were cut back, 4 bases at V and 4 bases at J, with 13 bases in the middle. Germline V gene data show CDR1 as MGHDK and CDR2 as SYGVNS. There are 14 residues in the CDR3. Here the CDR3 DNA reads TGTGCCAGCAGTGGTTTCCCCTGGCCCACTGAAGCTTTCTTT. Its translation: CASSGFPWPTEAFF.

This clonotype was observed a handful of times. The CDR3 is CASSFVGGETQYF. CDR3 nucleotide sequence: TGTGCCAGCAGCTTCGTAGGGGGGGAGACCCAGTACTTC. The chain has TRBV5-4 and TRBJ2-5; TRBD1 or TRBD2 may be the D gene (6 bases each). Trimming shortened V by 2 bases and J by 5 bases, and 10 bases separated the two germline ends. Germline CDR1 reads SGHNT; CDR2 reads YYREEE (reference sequence). The CDR3 consists of 13 residues.

This clonotype was seen ten or more times. The chain uses TRBV4-1 and TRBJ1-1; tentative D call: TRBD1 (5 bases). Germline V gene data show CDR1 as MGHRA and CDR2 as YSYEKL. The CDR3 has 13 amino acids. V was pared by 1 base and J by 11 bases, with 14 bases between. The DNA for the CDR3 is TGCGCCAGCAGCCAAGGTGAGGGGCGCGGTGCTTTCTTT. Translated: CASSQGEGRGAFF.

At least ten counts were recorded for this clonotype. The genes are TRBV9 and TRBJ1-2; 8 bases fit TRBD1. The V segment lost 3 bases and the J segment 3 bases; nucleotides outside the gene matches: 1. Germline CDR1 and CDR2: SGDLS and YYNGEE. The CDR3 is made up of 13 amino acids. Here the CDR3 reads CASSAGGHYGYTF. For the CDR3, the DNA is TGTGCCAGCAGCGCAGGGGGCCACTATGGCTACACCTTC.

This clonotype was recorded at least ten times. The chain combines TRBV28 with TRBJ2-7; 12 nucleotides match TRBD2. The germline gives CDR1 MDHEN, CDR2 SYDVKM. CDR3 length: 17 amino acids. V was pared by 6 bases and J by 2 bases, with 11 bases of the junction left unmatched. CDR3 residues: CASSRQASGGVAYEQYF. The CDR3 DNA follows: TGTGCCAGCAGCAGGCAGGCTAGCGGGGGGGTGGCCTACGAGCAGTACTTC.

This clonotype was detected only a few times. CDR3 sequence: CATRPDISSYEQYF. The CDR3 bases are TGTGCCACCCGACCGGATATTAGCTCCTACGAGCAGTACTTC. The chain couples TRBV15 to TRBJ2-7; D is undetermined. Trimming pared 8 bases from V and 0 bases from J, leaving 14 bases between. Germline V gene data show CDR1 as LNHNV and CDR2 as YYDKDF (reference sequence). The CDR3 consists of 14 residues. Together with reference TRBV15 and TRBJ2-7, the CDR3 gives the full variable domain: DAMVIQNPRYQVTQFGKPVTLSCSQTLNHNVMYWYQQKSSQAPKLLFHYYDKDFNNEADTPDNFQSRRPNTSFCFLDIRSPGLGDTAMYLCATRPDISSYEQYFGPGTRLTVT.

This clonotype has ten or more counts. The chain uses TRBV5-1 and TRBJ1-6; TRBD1 aligns across 9 bases. J gave up 8 bases and V 4 bases, and 7 bases lay outside the gene matches. Germline V gives CDR1 SGHRS, CDR2 YFSETQ. The length of the CDR3 is 15 residues. CDR3 in amino acids: CASSGGQGGHSPLHF. The CDR3 nucleotides read TGCGCCAGCAGCGGGGGACAGGGCGGACATTCACCCCTCCACTTT. Variable domain in full (rest from reference TRBV5-1 and TRBJ1-6): KAGVTQTPRYLIKTRGQQVTLSCSPISGHRSVSWYQQTPGQGLQFLFEYFSETQRNKGNFPGRFSGRQFSNSRSEMNVSTLELGDSALYLCASSGGQGGHSPLHFGNGTRLTVT.

The V gene is TRBV7-6, the J gene TRBJ2-1; D might be TRBD2 (7 bases). V was shortened by 5 bases and J by 8 bases, with 16 bases between the two germline ends. This CDR3 has 14 residues. CDR1 and CDR2 from the germline V gene are SGHVS and FNYEAQ. CDR3 in amino acids: CASSRRRGGDEQFF. The CDR3, as DNA: TGTGCCAGCAGCCGGAGGAGGGGGGGAGATGAGCAGTTCTTC.

This clonotype was picked up many times. The genes are TRBV2 and TRBJ2-3, with a weak D call TRBD1 (5 bases). The germline CDR1 and CDR2 sequences are SNHLY and FYNNEI. V was shortened by 3 bases and J by 3 bases, with 13 bases between the two germline ends. The CDR3 has 15 amino acids. CDR3 coding DNA: TGTGCCAGCAGTGATCAGGGCTCGCGGACAGATACGCAGTATTTT. Amino acid sequence: CASSDQGSRTDTQYF.

This clonotype was detected ten times or more. The rearrangement joins TRBV27 to TRBJ1-6; weak D call: TRBD1 (5 bases). The CDR3 spans 14 residues. Trimming took off 4 bases at V and 9 bases at J, with 13 bases between the two ends. The germline CDR1 and CDR2 sequences are MNHEY and SMNVEV (reference sequence). The CDR3 sequence: CASSWAGSASPLHF. The CDR3 nucleotides read TGTGCCAGCAGTTGGGCAGGGTCGGCTTCACCCCTCCACTTT.

This clonotype turned up a few times. J is TRBJ2-7 and V is TRBV5-1, with D perhaps TRBD2 (6 bases). CDR1 and CDR2 (germline): SGHRS, YFSETQ. This CDR3 region has 14 residues. Trimming cost V 4 bases and J 7 bases, with 18 bases left between them. The CDR3 region has the DNA TGCGCCAGCAGCCCCGGGACTCCCTCAGAGGAGCAGTACTTC. This translates into CASSPGTPSEEQYF.

This clonotype has at least ten counts. The chain couples TRBV2 to TRBJ2-3; either TRBD1 or TRBD2 may fit D (6 bases each). In germline, CDR1 is SNHLY, CDR2 FYNNEI. The CDR3 covers 14 residues. V shed 6 bases and J shed 3 bases, with 13 bases lying between them. CDR3 loop: CASSTGRGTDTQYF. For the CDR3, the DNA is TGTGCCAGCAGCACAGGGCGGGGTACAGATACGCAGTATTTT.

The chain has TRBV30 and TRBJ1-1; 9 bases match TRBD1. Germline V CDR1 and CDR2: GTSNPN, SVGIG (reference sequence). The CDR3 is made up of 14 amino acids. Trimming removed 2 bases from V and 7 bases from J; junction bases left unmatched: 8. The CDR3 nucleotides are TGTGCCTGGAGTTATCCTGGGACAGGGATTGAAGCTTTCTTT. Its protein product is CAWSYPGTGIEAFF.

The chain recombines TRBV10-3 with TRBJ1-5; D uncertain. Germline V gives CDR1 ENHRY, CDR2 SYGVKD. With 8 bases removed from V and 4 bases from J, the gap between germline ends came to 9 bases. The CDR3 has 12 residues. CDR3 in amino acids: CAIGGENQPQHF. As DNA, the CDR3 is TGTGCCATCGGTGGGGAGAATCAGCCCCAGCATTTT.

This clonotype appeared a few times. The rearrangement joins TRBV28 to TRBJ2-3; TRBD1 might be the D (5 bases). The CDR3 sequence is 16 residues long. Germline V gene lookup returns CDR1 MDHEN and CDR2 SYDVKM. V dropped 6 bases and J dropped 6 bases, with 22 bases sitting between them. The CDR3 region is CASRSGLGGPGDTQYF. In DNA, the CDR3 is TGTGCCAGCAGGTCAGGGCTAGGCGGTCCTGGGGATACGCAGTATTTT.

This clonotype was picked up many times. This chain connects TRBV6-1 to TRBJ2-7; D is possibly TRBD1 (6 bases). V was cut by 6 bases and J by 2 bases, with 14 bases left in between. Germline values: CDR1 MNHNS, CDR2 SASEGT. The CDR3 loop spans 14 amino acids. The CDR3 nucleotides read TGTGCCAGCAGCAGCACAGGGTCGGCCTACGAGCAGTACTTC. Translation gives CASSSTGSAYEQYF.

Ten or more counts support this clonotype. This sequence joins TRBV7-9 and TRBJ2-1; D remains ambiguous. CDR3 size: 14 residues. From germline, CDR1 is SEHNR and CDR2 FQNEAQ (reference sequence). V was trimmed by 4 bases and J by 4 bases, leaving 11 bases between them. Written as DNA, the CDR3 is TGTGCCAGCAGCTCCCACCTGGGGTACAATGAGCAGTTCTTC. Translated: CASSSHLGYNEQFF.